This T cell receptor beta chain was retrieved from a study of cytomegalovirus exposure and HLA in healthy donors. Study-wide results and limits: Later, an analysis showed that TCR beta chains associated with HLA were more clonally expanded than others that were equally common. A later analysis reportedly found fewer N-insertions in an Asian-associated ancestry cluster than the roughly 670-donor mean.

The CDR3 length is 13 residues. The V end was cut by 2 bases, the J end by 6 bases, with 11 bases between. Germline V lookup: CDR1 KGHSH, CDR2 LQKENI. This clone has only a few counts. The antigen is not known. 13 Jbeta primers and 60 Vbeta primers were used for the PCR. Using immunoSEQ multiplex PCR, the repertoire was profiled, and TCRdb retains in-frame clones only, with some absent. The sample shows approximately 220,000 clones, over 75% of them seen only once. The sample consisted of PBMCs. This TCR derives from a male donor in good health and CMV-seronegative. V usage is TRBV18 and J usage is TRBJ2-7; the D gene is possibly TRBD2 (5 bases). The CDR3 sequence: CASSPSGISEQYF. DNA for the CDR3: TGTGCCAGCTCACCAAGCGGCATCTCCGAGCAGTACTTC. The full variable domain, its missing parts supplied by reference TRBV18 and TRBJ2-7, is NAGVMQNPRHLVRRRGQEARLRCSPMKGHSHVYWYRQLPEEGLKFMVYLQKENIIDESGMPKERFSAEFPKEGPSILRIQQVVRGDSAAYFCASSPSGISEQYFGPGTRLTVT.